Below, 23 T cell receptor beta chains from the same sample are listed, as sequenced in a study of cytomegalovirus exposure and HLA in healthy donors. Generated by immunoSEQ multiplex PCR, the TCRdb table keeps only in-frame clones and is missing some. The sample holds fewer than 120,000 clones; roughly 90% are singletons and the top ten take approximately 1.5%. Sequencing was carried out using PBMCs. The origin of the receptors is a woman aged 30 to 39 in good health and CMV-seropositive.

For the CDR3, the DNA is TGCGCCAGCAGCTCGAATCGGTACGAGCAGTACTTC. Translation gives CASSSNRYEQYF. The chain carries TRBV5-1 and TRBJ2-7; no firm D call. Looked up from germline, CDR1 is SGHRS and CDR2 is YFSETQ. The CDR3 is 12 residues long. V gave up 3 bases and J gave up 4 bases, with 8 bases separating them.

This chain uses TRBV15 with TRBJ2-5; 9 nucleotides align to TRBD2. CDR3 length equals 15 residues. CDR1 is LNHNV, CDR2 YYDKDF, per germline (reference sequence). V was pared by 2 bases and J by 4 bases, with 5 bases of the junction left unmatched. CDR3: CATSRLTSGRETQYF. Here the CDR3 DNA reads TGTGCCACCAGCAGACTGACTAGCGGAAGAGAGACCCAGTACTTC.

The rearrangement links TRBV7-6 to TRBJ2-1, with 13 bases identical to TRBD2. CDR3 length: 16 residues. The ends lost 5 bases at V and 4 bases at J; junction bases unmatched: 5. The germline V gene encodes CDR1 SGHVS and CDR2 FNYEAQ. The CDR3 DNA reads TGTGCCAGCAGCAAACTAGCGGGAGGGCAATACAATGAGCAGTTCTTC. Translation: CASSKLAGGQYNEQFF. The full variable domain, rest sourced from reference TRBV7-6 and TRBJ2-1, is GAGVSQSPRYKVTKRGQDVALRCDPISGHVSLYWYRQALGQGPEFLTYFNYEAQQDKSGLPNDRFSAERPEGSISTLTIQRTEQRDSAMYRCASSKLAGGQYNEQFFGPGTRLTVL.

The chain carries TRBV4-2 and TRBJ2-3; 8 positions match TRBD2. Germline CDR1 LGHNA, CDR2 YNFKEQ. The CDR3 totals 18 residues. The V gene end was trimmed by 0 bases and the J gene end by 1 base; junction bases not matched to a gene: 9. CDR3 residues: CASSQDLLGGVGTDTQYF. The CDR3 nucleotides read TGTGCCAGCAGCCAAGATCTCCTCGGGGGGGTTGGCACAGATACGCAGTATTTT.

The V call is TRBV28, the J call TRBJ1-4; 12 bases align to TRBD1. The ends lost 1 base at V and 10 bases at J; junction bases unmatched: 4. The CDR3 runs 15 residues. Germline CDR1 MDHEN, CDR2 SYDVKM. In nucleotides, the CDR3 is TGTGCCAGCAGTTTATCCGGGACAGGGGGCGTAAAACTGTTTTTT. It specifies CASSLSGTGGVKLFF. The full variable domain, completed using reference TRBV28 and TRBJ1-4, is DVKVTQSSRYLVKRTGEKVFLECVQDMDHENMFWYRQDPGLGLRLIYFSYDVKMKEKGDIPEGYSVSREKKERFSLILESASTNQTSMYLCASSLSGTGGVKLFFGSGTQLSVL.

This chain connects TRBV10-3 to TRBJ1-2, with 7 nucleotides matching TRBD1. Unmatched junction bases numbered 9, after V lost 7 bases and J lost 4 bases. Germline CDR1 and CDR2: ENHRY and SYGVKD. This CDR3 has 14 amino acids. The chain's CDR3 is CAITGGGSGYGYTF. The DNA of the CDR3 is TGTGCCATCACGGGAGGGGGCTCAGGCTATGGCTACACCTTC.

The chain uses TRBV30 and TRBJ2-5, with no clear D. CDR1 GTSNPN and CDR2 SVGIG come from the germline V gene (reference sequence). Trimming removed 0 bases at V and 5 bases at J, with 4 bases between. The CDR3 extends over 11 amino acids. The CDR3 sequence: CAWSVFETQYF. The CDR3 region has the DNA TGTGCCTGGAGTGTCTTCGAGACCCAGTACTTC.

This clone has a handful of counts. The gene calls are TRBV7-6 and TRBJ1-1; D not resolved. CDR1 and CDR2 (germline): SGHVS, FNYEAQ. Trimming shortened V by 5 bases and J by 3 bases, and 13 bases separated the two germline ends. The CDR3 length is 14 residues. The CDR3 loop is CASSPQEGYTEAFF. The CDR3 DNA reads TGTGCCAGCAGCCCCCAGGAGGGTTACACTGAAGCTTTCTTT.

V is TRBV11-2 and J is TRBJ1-4, with D perhaps TRBD1 (5 bases). The V gene's germline CDR1 is SGHAT and CDR2 FQNNGV. The V gene lost 5 bases and the J gene lost 7 bases, with 20 bases spanning the gap. The CDR3 has 16 residues. CDR3 amino acids: CASSPGGAGGGEKLFF. The CDR3 region has the DNA TGTGCCAGCAGCCCCGGGGGAGCCGGCGGTGGTGAAAAACTGTTTTTT.

This clone was seen a single time. The gene calls are TRBV28 and TRBJ1-4; no reliable D call. This CDR3 contains 15 residues. CDR1 and CDR2 (germline): MDHEN, SYDVKM. Trimming pared 4 bases from V and 0 bases from J, leaving 9 bases between. CDR3 loop: CASSSSQTTNEKLFF. CDR3 nucleotides: TGTGCCAGCAGTTCGTCACAGACAACTAATGAAAAACTGTTTTTT.

This clone has only one observation. The chain has TRBV4-1 and TRBJ2-3; 8 bases align to TRBD2. After removal of 4 bases from V and 4 bases from J, the junction contained 7 bases not matched to a gene. The germline V gene encodes CDR1 MGHRA and CDR2 YSYEKL. The CDR3 is 15 residues long. The CDR3 spells CASSPRGGVSDTQYF. CDR3 bases: TGCGCCAGCAGCCCCCGGGGGGGGGTCTCAGATACGCAGTATTTT.

This chain uses TRBV30 with TRBJ1-2; no firm D call. This CDR3 has 10 amino acids. Per the germline V gene, CDR1 is GTSNPN and CDR2 is SVGIG (reference sequence). Deletions cut 4 bases from V and 6 bases from J, with 6 bases between. CDR3 sequence (DNA): TGTGCCTGGAAATATAATGGCTACACCTTC. Its protein is CAWKYNGYTF.

The V call is TRBV5-4, the J call TRBJ2-3; 8 nucleotides match TRBD1. Germline V gene lookup returns CDR1 SGHNT and CDR2 YYREEE (reference sequence). The CDR3 has 15 residues. V lost 3 bases and J lost 3; bases outside the gene matches: 6. The CDR3 sequence is CASSSRQGRTDTQYF. CDR3 DNA: TGTGCCAGCAGCTCCCGACAGGGGAGGACAGATACGCAGTATTTT.

The rearrangement joins TRBV6-6 to TRBJ2-5; D possibly corresponds to TRBD2 (6 bases). The CDR3 length is 13 residues. Germline loops: CDR1 MNHNY, CDR2 SVGAGI (reference sequence). V dropped 6 bases and J dropped 4 bases, with 12 bases sitting between them. The CDR3 loop reads CASRPRESETQYF. CDR3 DNA: TGTGCCAGCAGGCCCCGGGAGTCAGAGACCCAGTACTTC.

The rearrangement uses TRBV7-9 and TRBJ1-3, with D possibly matching TRBD1 (6 bases). The CDR3 runs to 15 residues. Germline CDR1 and CDR2: SEHNR and FQNEAQ (reference sequence). With 5 bases removed from V and 1 base from J, the gap between germline ends came to 12 bases. CDR3 region: CASSPDRFSGNTIYF. The DNA for the CDR3 is TGTGCCAGCAGCCCCGACAGGTTTTCTGGAAACACCATATATTTT.

Ten or more counts support this clone. Written as DNA, the CDR3 is TGTGCCAGCAGCCCCGGGACTAGCGGGGGGATCACCTACGAGCAGTACTTC. It is translated as CASSPGTSGGITYEQYF. J is TRBJ2-7 and V is TRBV11-1, with 15 bases fitting TRBD2. The CDR3 has 17 amino acids. Germline lookup yields CDR1 SGHAT and CDR2 FQDESV (reference sequence). Unmatched junction bases numbered 7, after V lost 5 bases and J lost 2 bases.

The V gene is TRBV6-5, the J gene TRBJ2-7; D possibly corresponds to TRBD1 (5 bases). This CDR3 region has 12 residues. V dropped 2 bases and J dropped 6 bases, with 8 bases sitting between them. Germline V gives CDR1 MNHEY, CDR2 SVGAGI. As DNA, the CDR3 is TGTGCCAGCAGTTACCAGGGCCTCGAGCAGTACTTC. Protein sequence: CASSYQGLEQYF.

V gene TRBV2 combines with J gene TRBJ2-6; 9 bases align to TRBD1. Trimming took 5 bases from V and 2 from J; bases not matched to a gene: 4. Germline CDR1 is SNHLY and CDR2 is FYNNEI. The CDR3 is 16 residues long. The CDR3 sequence: CASSIQGAAGANVLTF. The CDR3 region has the DNA TGTGCCAGCAGTATACAGGGGGCGGCTGGGGCCAACGTCCTGACTTTC.

This chain joins TRBV7-2 and TRBJ1-2; the match to TRBD1 covers 10 bases. V dropped 5 bases and J dropped 11; count of bases not matched to a gene: 11. The germline CDR1 and CDR2 sequences are SGHTA and FQGNSA. The CDR3 covers 14 residues. The CDR3 region has the DNA TGTGCCAGCAGCCCTCGGACAGGGGGTGGAGGGTACACCTTC. Translating it yields CASSPRTGGGGYTF.

This chain links TRBV27 with TRBJ2-1; D is uncertain. V was cut by 1 base and J by 4 bases, with 8 bases left in between. From germline, CDR1 is MNHEY and CDR2 SMNVEV (reference sequence). The CDR3 covers 14 residues. This chain's CDR3 is CASSLYGGYNEQFF. In nucleotides, the CDR3 is TGTGCCAGCAGTTTATACGGCGGATACAATGAGCAGTTCTTC.

This clone occurred a few times. V and J are TRBV2 and TRBJ2-3; possible D gene TRBD2, 6 bases. The CDR3 runs to 14 residues. From germline, CDR1 is SNHLY and CDR2 FYNNEI. V was trimmed by 6 bases and J by 5 bases, leaving 15 bases between them. The CDR3 region has the DNA TGTGCCAGCAGGAAAGTAGCGGCCCTAGATACGCAGTATTTT. Translation: CASRKVAALDTQYF.

This clone came up once. J is TRBJ2-2 and V is TRBV18; 9 bases fit TRBD1. V dropped 5 bases and J dropped 1; count of bases not matched to a gene: 5. This CDR3 spans 16 amino acids. The V gene's germline CDR1 is KGHSH and CDR2 LQKENI. CDR3 sequence reads: CASSSLGQGNTGELFF. The CDR3 coding sequence is TGTGCCAGCTCATCCTTGGGACAGGGGAACACCGGGGAGCTGTTTTTT.

V is TRBV29-1 and J is TRBJ2-2; possible D gene TRBD2, 8 bases. Germline V CDR1 and CDR2: SQVTM, ANQGSEA. This CDR3 spans 15 amino acids. Trimming removed 5 bases from V and 6 bases from J, with 19 bases in between. CDR3 amino acids: CSVLGGDSLSGELFF. The CDR3 DNA reads TGCAGCGTTCTCGGGGGGGACAGCCTCTCCGGGGAGCTGTTTTTT.